What follows describes a single T cell receptor beta chain. The data were obtained in a study of blood T cell repertoires in COVID-19. Study overall: Samples representing acute and convalescent COVID-19 were sourced from the United States, Italy and Spain. From T cells, B-cell-depleted T cells, or PBMCs came the material, which was cDNA or gDNA.

This CDR3 is built from 12 residues. Trimming took off 3 bases at V and 7 bases at J, with 7 bases between the two ends. TCRdb's table, derived via immunoSEQ multiplex PCR, lists solely in-frame clones and lacks some. The sample lists about 100,000 clones, roughly 85% occurring once. V usage is TRBV12-3 or TRBV12-4 and J usage is TRBJ2-4, with D possibly TRBD2 on 5 matching bases. Sequencing was performed on peripheral blood. The source of this sequence is a man aged 65 to 79 with active or convalescent COVID-19. This chain's CDR3 is CASSLWENIQYF. Here the CDR3 DNA reads TGTGCCAGCAGTTTGTGGGAGAACATTCAGTACTTC.